The 7 T cell receptor beta chains below come from one sample, sequenced in a study of multiple sclerosis patients with progressive multifocal leukoencephalopathy (dated by TCRdb to about 2019). Receptor libraries were prepared by the immunoSEQ multiplex PCR assay. The immuneACCESS repertoire file appears here via TCRdb, limited to in-frame rearrangements. These files lack a portion of the clones; in checked studies, under half of the deficit traces to unresolved V genes, and the cause of the others is not known. The sample table shows more than 20,000 clones, and less than 95% are seen once. The ten biggest clones cover approximately 2% of the sample. Reading the label with the study, this specimen's time point is: approximately 12 months of natalizumab therapy. The treatment or condition label here, explained by the study, means: on natalizumab therapy at sampling. This material consisted of PBMCs, taken from a patient treated with natalizumab. Receptor source: a man under 40 with multiple sclerosis.

The chain uses TRBV7-2 and TRBJ2-1; 12 bases are shared with TRBD2. Germline CDR1 and CDR2: SGHTA and FQGNSA. The CDR3 has 15 amino acids. J was trimmed by 6 bases and V by 6 bases; bases with no gene match: 6. The CDR3 DNA sequence: TGTGCCAGCAGTCCGACTAGCGGGAGACCCAATGAGCAGTTCTTC. It translates to CASSPTSGRPNEQFF.

This chain links TRBV7-9 with TRBJ2-2; no firm D call. CDR3 length equals 10 residues. Germline V gene lookup returns CDR1 SEHNR and CDR2 FQNEAQ (reference sequence). Deletions cut 9 bases from V and 7 bases from J, with 6 bases between. CDR3 in DNA: TGTGCCAGAAGTGACGGGGAGCTGTTTTTT. Translating gives CARSDGELFF.

The rearrangement joins TRBV16 to TRBJ1-1; D call uncertain. Trimming left V 0 bases short and J 0 bases short, with 5 bases between. The CDR3 contains 14 residues. Germline V gene sequence: CDR1 KGHSY, CDR2 FQNENV. The CDR3 DNA follows: TGTGCCAGCAGCCAATCACACCTGAACACTGAAGCTTTCTTT. Its translation is CASSQSHLNTEAFF.

The V gene is TRBV19, the J gene TRBJ1-2; 10 nucleotides align to TRBD1. Trimming removed 8 bases from V and 3 bases from J; junction bases left unmatched: 3. Germline lookup yields CDR1 LNHDA and CDR2 SQIVND (reference sequence). This CDR3 is built from 13 residues. CDR3: CASRDRGDYGYTF. The CDR3 coding sequence is TGTGCCAGTCGGGACAGGGGAGACTATGGCTACACCTTC. Full variable domain (remainder filled in from reference TRBV19 and TRBJ1-2): DGGITQSPKYLFRKEGQNVTLSCEQNLNHDAMYWYRQDPGQGLRLIYYSQIVNDFQKGDIAEGYSVSREKKESFPLTVTSAQKNPTAFYLCASRDRGDYGYTFGSGTRLTVV.

CDR3 sequence reads: CASTPAGGGYEQYV. DNA for the CDR3: TGTGCCAGCACCCCAGCGGGAGGAGGCTACGAGCAGTACGTC. The chain has TRBV5-5 and TRBJ2-7; 9 bases map to TRBD2. Germline CDR1 and CDR2: SGHKS and YYEKEE (reference sequence). The J segment lost 3 bases and the V segment lost 6 bases, leaving 7 bases of the junction unmatched. This CDR3 has 14 residues.

The chain links TRBV9 to TRBJ2-4; D is unclear. Germline V gene data show CDR1 as SGDLS and CDR2 as YYNGEE. V was pared by 3 bases and J by 1 base, with 26 bases between. The CDR3 covers 20 residues. CDR3 nucleotides: TGTGCCAGCAGCGCCGCCCTTACGGACCGTCGCGAAGTGGCCAAAAACATTCAGTACTTC. Residues: CASSAALTDRREVAKNIQYF.

The gene calls are TRBV7-8 and TRBJ1-2; perhaps TRBD1 as D (6 bases). The CDR3 runs 15 residues. Germline CDR1 SGHVS, CDR2 FQNEAQ. V was pared by 1 base and J by 6 bases, with 15 bases between. CDR3 loop: CASSLGGWGADGYTF. The CDR3 coding sequence is TGTGCCAGCAGCTTAGGGGGTTGGGGGGCGGATGGCTACACCTTC.